The 32 T cell receptor beta chains listed next were all sequenced from one sample in a study of shared clonotypes between healthy human individuals. The assay was immunoSEQ multiplex PCR, and TCRdb's table has in-frame clones only and misses some. The data show about 1.5 million clones, around 97% seen once. Specimen: naive CD4+ T cells sorted from blood. Indicated subset: CD45RA+ positively selected. The source is a young man in good health.

The gene calls are TRBV7-6 and TRBJ2-7; TRBD1 aligns across 7 bases. V lost 5 bases to trimming and J lost 1 base; unmatched junction nucleotides: 8. The CDR3 spans 15 residues. The germline gives CDR1 SGHVS, CDR2 FNYEAQ. In DNA form, the CDR3 reads TGTGCCAGCAGCCCGAGGACAGGATCTTCCTACGAGCAGTACTTC. This translates into CASSPRTGSSYEQYF.

The rearrangement uses TRBV18 and TRBJ2-7, with 7 bases fitting TRBD2. The CDR3 consists of 13 residues. The germline V gene has CDR1 KGHSH and CDR2 LQKENI. J gave up 3 bases and V 1 base, and 0 bases lay outside the gene matches. In nucleotides, the CDR3 is TGTGCCAGCTCACCACGGGAGGGCTACGAGCAGTACTTC. It translates to CASSPREGYEQYF.

This chain connects TRBV7-9 to TRBJ2-5; D remains ambiguous. This CDR3 has 13 residues. Trimming left V 5 bases short and J 4 bases short, with 11 bases between. CDR1 SEHNR and CDR2 FQNEAQ come from the germline V gene (reference sequence). CDR3 in DNA: TGTGCCAGCAGCCCTAGTTCCCTAGAGACCCAGTACTTC. Its protein product is CASSPSSLETQYF.

CDR3 sequence (DNA): TGTGCCAGCAGTCACCTTCGGGGGAGGAGGGAATATGGCTACACCTTC. Residues: CASSHLRGRREYGYTF. The J gene is TRBJ1-2, the V gene TRBV11-2, with D tentatively TRBD1 (5 bases). V dropped 6 bases and J dropped 5 bases, with 22 bases sitting between them. Germline CDR1 SGHAT, CDR2 FQNNGV. The CDR3 has 16 amino acids.

This chain joins TRBV2 and TRBJ2-7; 9 nucleotides line up with TRBD1. Germline V gene lookup returns CDR1 SNHLY and CDR2 FYNNEI. Trimming took 5 bases from V and 5 from J; bases not matched to a gene: 7. CDR3 length: 14 amino acids. CDR3 sequence (DNA): TGTGCCAGCAGTCGAACCGGGACAGGGAACGAGCAGTACTTC. Protein product: CASSRTGTGNEQYF.

V is TRBV14 and J is TRBJ1-2; D may be TRBD1 (5 bases). The V end was cut by 1 base, the J end by 3 bases, with 18 bases between. The CDR3 has 17 amino acids. CDR1 and CDR2 (germline): SGHDN, FVKESK. The CDR3 region is CASSQVNFGRVHYGYTF. The DNA of the CDR3 is TGTGCCAGCAGCCAAGTTAACTTCGGCAGGGTCCACTATGGCTACACCTTC.

The gene calls are TRBV28 and TRBJ1-5; D is undetermined. CDR3 length: 14 residues. Germline V gene sequence: CDR1 MDHEN, CDR2 SYDVKM. The ends were cut back, 2 bases at V and 5 bases at J, with 10 bases in the middle. The CDR3 sequence: CASSLPGGDQPQHF. The DNA for the CDR3 is TGTGCCAGCAGTTTACCCGGAGGCGATCAGCCCCAGCATTTT.

The chain combines TRBV10-3 with TRBJ2-2; no clear D gene. Per germline, CDR1 ENHRY and CDR2 SYGVKD. Between the trimmed V and J ends, which lost 11 bases and 4 bases, there was a span of 23 bases. The CDR3 runs to 16 residues. CDR3 loop: CAATGNHKTSTGELFF. The CDR3 region has the DNA TGTGCCGCCACCGGCAACCACAAAACGAGCACCGGGGAGCTGTTTTTT.

V usage is TRBV6-1 and J usage is TRBJ2-7, with 7 bases fitting TRBD1. Germline V gene sequence: CDR1 MNHNS, CDR2 SASEGT. The ends lost 1 base at V and 4 bases at J; junction bases unmatched: 7. This CDR3 region has 15 residues. The CDR3 sequence is CASSEEFGTAYEQYF. CDR3 DNA: TGTGCCAGCAGTGAAGAGTTTGGGACAGCTTACGAGCAGTACTTC.

This chain links TRBV10-1 with TRBJ2-2; D not resolved. The CDR3 consists of 14 residues. Between the trimmed V and J ends, which lost 5 bases and 4 bases, there was a span of 11 bases. The germline gives CDR1 WNHNN, CDR2 SYGVQD (reference sequence). Written as DNA, the CDR3 is TGCGCCAGCAGTTCCCGGTCGTTCACCGGGGAGCTGTTTTTT. It yields the protein CASSSRSFTGELFF.

V and J are TRBV28 and TRBJ2-7, with 10 nucleotides matching TRBD2. The V and J ends lost 4 bases and 2 bases, in that order; junction bases with no gene match: 5. CDR1 is MDHEN and CDR2 is SYDVKM in the germline V gene. The CDR3 runs to 15 residues. As DNA, the CDR3 is TGTGCCAGCAGTTCCCTAGCGGGAGTTCCCTACGAGCAGTACTTC. Protein: CASSSLAGVPYEQYF.

The chain links TRBV19 to TRBJ2-3; 16 nucleotides agree with TRBD2. CDR1 is LNHDA, CDR2 SQIVND, per germline (reference sequence). With 9 bases clipped from V and 4 bases from J, the junction kept 7 bases outside the gene matches. The CDR3 contains 16 residues. The CDR3 region has the DNA TGTGCCAGAGAGGGGACTAGCGGGAGGGGCGCAGATACGCAGTATTTT. Translation gives CAREGTSGRGADTQYF.

The chain uses TRBV18 and TRBJ2-2; tentatively, D is TRBD2 (6 bases). The CDR3 has 15 residues. Germline loops: CDR1 KGHSH, CDR2 LQKENI. Trimming left V 4 bases short and J 4 bases short, with 13 bases between. CDR3 protein: CASSQGTGVTGELFF. DNA for the CDR3: TGTGCCAGCTCACAAGGAACGGGGGTCACCGGGGAGCTGTTTTTT.

The rearrangement uses TRBV2 and TRBJ1-2; D unresolved. CDR1 and CDR2 (germline): SNHLY, FYNNEI. With 5 bases removed from V and 0 bases from J, the gap between germline ends came to 7 bases. The CDR3 is 13 residues long. The CDR3 sequence: CASSLSANYGYTF. The CDR3 coding sequence is TGTGCCAGCAGTCTTTCAGCTAACTATGGCTACACCTTC.

The V and J genes are TRBV7-9 and TRBJ2-3; TRBD2 matches at 7 bases. The germline CDR1 and CDR2 sequences are SEHNR and FQNEAQ (reference sequence). V dropped 0 bases and J dropped 1; count of bases not matched to a gene: 7. The CDR3 contains 17 residues. CDR3 DNA sequence: TGTGCCAGCAGCTTAGCGCGAAAGAGCGGGGGCACAGATACGCAGTATTTT. Its translation: CASSLARKSGGTDTQYF.

The rearrangement joins TRBV11-2 to TRBJ1-1; no definite D call. The CDR3 contains 16 residues. Trimming took 4 bases from V and 2 from J, leaving 17 bases between them. The germline gives CDR1 SGHAT, CDR2 FQNNGV. CDR3 amino acids: CASSSAGFKDNTEAFF. The CDR3 DNA sequence: TGTGCCAGCAGCTCAGCCGGATTTAAAGATAACACTGAAGCTTTCTTT.

This chain connects TRBV2 to TRBJ2-1; tentative D call: TRBD2 (5 bases). The CDR3 has 17 amino acids. V shed 5 bases and J shed 1 base, with 18 bases lying between them. Germline CDR1 reads SNHLY; CDR2 reads FYNNEI. In nucleotides, the CDR3 is TGTGCCAGCAGTCTATCCCCCAGCGGTGAATCCTACAATGAGCAGTTCTTC. This translates into CASSLSPSGESYNEQFF.

On this clone itself: Other DNA sequences from this sample encode an identical CDR3 as well. This chain joins TRBV30 and TRBJ1-5, with D hard to call. V lost 1 base and J lost 4, with 5 bases in between. The CDR3 contains 12 residues. Germline CDR1 reads GTSNPN; CDR2 reads SVGIG (reference sequence). The CDR3 region has the DNA TGTGCCTGGAGTGGACAAAATCAGCCCCAGCATTTT. Encoded protein: CAWSGQNQPQHF.

The J gene is TRBJ1-2, the V gene TRBV28; the D gene is possibly TRBD1 (5 bases). The CDR3 loop spans 15 amino acids. Germline-derived CDR1 and CDR2 are MDHEN and SYDVKM. Trimming left V 6 bases short and J 4 bases short, with 18 bases between. CDR3 sequence reads: CASRRPGRDTYGYTF. As DNA, the CDR3 is TGTGCCAGCAGGCGGCCGGGACGGGATACCTATGGCTACACCTTC.

The rearrangement uses TRBV4-3 and TRBJ2-3, with unresolved D. This CDR3 spans 15 amino acids. Per germline, CDR1 LGHNA and CDR2 YSLEER. V dropped 0 bases and J dropped 0 bases, with 7 bases sitting between them. The DNA of the CDR3 is TGCGCCAGCAGCCAAGATTTCAGAAGCACAGATACGCAGTATTTT. Translating gives CASSQDFRSTDTQYF.

The rearrangement joins TRBV2 to TRBJ2-3; TRBD2 might be the D (5 bases). Germline lookup yields CDR1 SNHLY and CDR2 FYNNEI. There are 16 residues in the CDR3. The V end lost 4 bases, the J end lost 2 bases, and 16 bases lay between the germline ends. This chain's CDR3 is CASSGEGALDTDTQYF. The CDR3 DNA is TGTGCCAGCAGTGGAGAGGGAGCTCTGGACACAGATACGCAGTATTTT.

The gene calls are TRBV25-1 and TRBJ1-4; D may be TRBD1 (5 bases). In germline, CDR1 is MGHDK, CDR2 SYGVNS. This CDR3 spans 14 amino acids. Trimming cost V 4 bases and J 10 bases, with 16 bases left between them. The CDR3 here is CASSVGTPAGKLFF. DNA for the CDR3: TGTGCCAGCAGTGTCGGGACGCCCGCTGGAAAACTGTTTTTT.

This clone was seen more than once but under ten times. The rearrangement links TRBV27 to TRBJ1-2, with a weak D call TRBD1 (6 bases). Per germline, CDR1 MNHEY and CDR2 SMNVEV (reference sequence). V lost 0 bases, J lost 7 bases, and 12 bases lay in between. CDR3 length: 14 residues. The CDR3 DNA sequence: TGTGCCAGCAGTTTATCGAATACAGGGTCTGGCTACACCTTC. Protein sequence: CASSLSNTGSGYTF.

CDR3 region: CASIGQGRSNQPQHF. Here the CDR3 DNA reads TGTGCCAGTATAGGACAGGGCCGGAGCAATCAGCCCCAGCATTTT. This sequence joins TRBV19 and TRBJ1-5; 8 bases match TRBD1. CDR1 LNHDA and CDR2 SQIVND come from the germline V gene (reference sequence). Losses at the gene ends were 7 bases for V and 1 base for J; bases not matched to a gene: 6. This CDR3 has 15 amino acids.

CDR3 loop: CASSRRYQETQYF. The CDR3 nucleotides read TGTGCCAGCAGCCGTAGGTACCAAGAGACCCAGTACTTC. The chain has TRBV5-4 and TRBJ2-5; D is undetermined. V lost 4 bases to trimming and J lost 0 bases, with 7 bases between them. CDR1 and CDR2 from the germline V gene are SGHNT and YYREEE (reference sequence). The CDR3 consists of 13 residues. Using reference TRBV5-4 and TRBJ2-5 for the parts outside the CDR3, the full variable domain is ETGVTQSPTHLIKTRGQQVTLRCSSQSGHNTVSWYQQALGQGPQFIFQYYREEENGRGNFPPRFSGLQFPNYSSELNVNALELDDSALYLCASSRRYQETQYFGPGTRLLVL.

The gene calls are TRBV11-2 and TRBJ1-1; D possibly corresponds to TRBD1 (5 bases). The CDR3 consists of 17 residues. The V end lost 5 bases, the J end lost 4 bases, and 23 bases lay between the germline ends. Germline CDR1 and CDR2: SGHAT and FQNNGV. The CDR3 sequence: CASSRTGRVPLATEAFF. The CDR3 DNA is TGTGCCAGCAGCCGGACCGGCAGGGTACCTCTTGCCACTGAAGCTTTCTTT.

The J gene is TRBJ1-4, the V gene TRBV4-3; 9 bases map to TRBD1. Germline values: CDR1 LGHNA, CDR2 YSLEER. J lost 0 bases, V lost 3 bases, and 2 bases had no gene match. The CDR3 runs to 16 residues. CDR3 protein: CASSHRQGATNEKLFF. CDR3 coding DNA: TGCGCCAGCAGCCACAGACAGGGGGCAACTAATGAAAAACTGTTTTTT.

This clone was seen once. This chain links TRBV11-2 with TRBJ2-3; D remains unclear. There are 11 residues in the CDR3. Per germline, CDR1 SGHAT and CDR2 FQNNGV. Trimming removed 5 bases at V and 6 bases at J, with 6 bases between. DNA for the CDR3: TGTGCCAGCAGCCCCCACGATACGCAGTATTTT. Encoded protein: CASSPHDTQYF.

The rearrangement joins TRBV19 to TRBJ1-5; the D is unclear. V was shortened by 3 bases and J by 5 bases, with 17 bases between the two germline ends. CDR3 length: 16 residues. Germline CDR1 LNHDA, CDR2 SQIVND (reference sequence). CDR3 nucleotide sequence: TGTGCCAGTAGTATTGAAGGTCCCCCTAACTATCAGCCCCAGCATTTT. Its translation: CASSIEGPPNYQPQHF.

The chain is built from TRBV5-1 and TRBJ2-2, with a weak D call TRBD1 (6 bases). Germline V gene sequence: CDR1 SGHRS, CDR2 YFSETQ. V was shortened by 1 base and J by 6 bases, with 13 bases between the two germline ends. This CDR3 region has 15 residues. CDR3 sequence (DNA): TGCGCCAGCAGCTTGACTCAGGGGCTGGCCGGGGAGCTGTTTTTT. Translation gives CASSLTQGLAGELFF.

The chain is built from TRBV6-1 and TRBJ2-6; the match to TRBD1 covers 8 bases. Unmatched junction bases numbered 5, after V lost 4 bases and J lost 0 bases. Per germline, CDR1 MNHNS and CDR2 SASEGT. The CDR3 is made up of 17 amino acids. The CDR3 sequence: CASSGDRLSSGANVLTF. Here the CDR3 DNA reads TGTGCCAGCAGTGGGGACAGGTTAAGCTCTGGGGCCAACGTCCTGACTTTC.

The chain carries TRBV12-5 and TRBJ2-1; 8 nucleotides match TRBD2. The CDR3 spans 18 residues. Germline V CDR1 and CDR2: LGHNT, FRNRAP. V lost 7 bases and J lost 0; bases outside the gene matches: 14. Here the CDR3 DNA reads TGTGCTAGTGCCCTCTACCTTAGCGGGAAGGGCTCCTACAATGAGCAGTTCTTC. Translating it yields CASALYLSGKGSYNEQFF.